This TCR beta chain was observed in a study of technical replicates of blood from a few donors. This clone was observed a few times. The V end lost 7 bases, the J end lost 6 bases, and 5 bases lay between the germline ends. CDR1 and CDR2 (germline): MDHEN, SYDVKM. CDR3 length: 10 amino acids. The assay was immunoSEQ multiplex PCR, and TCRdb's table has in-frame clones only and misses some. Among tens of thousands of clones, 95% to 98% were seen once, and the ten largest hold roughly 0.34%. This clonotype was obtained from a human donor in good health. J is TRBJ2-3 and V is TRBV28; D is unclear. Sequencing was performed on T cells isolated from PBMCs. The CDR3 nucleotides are TGTGCCAGCATGGAGGATACGCAGTATTTT. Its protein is CASMEDTQYF.